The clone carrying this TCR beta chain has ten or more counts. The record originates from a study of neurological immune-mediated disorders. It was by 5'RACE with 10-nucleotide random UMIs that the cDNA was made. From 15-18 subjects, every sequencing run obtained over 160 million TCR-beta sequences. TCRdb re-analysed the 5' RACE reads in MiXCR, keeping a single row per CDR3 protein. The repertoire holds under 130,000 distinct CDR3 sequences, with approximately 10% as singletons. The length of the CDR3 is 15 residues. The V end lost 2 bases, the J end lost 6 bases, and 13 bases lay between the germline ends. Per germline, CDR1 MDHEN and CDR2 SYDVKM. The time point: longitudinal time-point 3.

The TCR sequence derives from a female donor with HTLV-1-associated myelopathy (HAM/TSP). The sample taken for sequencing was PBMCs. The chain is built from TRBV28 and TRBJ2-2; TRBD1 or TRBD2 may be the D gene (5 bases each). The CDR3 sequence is CASSLPRGLAGELFF. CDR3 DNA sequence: TGTGCCAGCAGTTTACCGAGGGGTCTGGCCGGGGAGCTGTTTTTT.